The 30 T cell receptor beta chains in this list originate from one sample, sequenced in a study of T cell clonotyping in hematopoietic cell transplantation. The time point denotes: recipient sample about 28 days before transplant, after cytoreduction. The table came from immunoSEQ multiplex PCR; TCRdb's copy has only in-frame clones and leaves some out. The table includes about 45,000 clones, roughly 80% detected once. The sample in question was peripheral blood mononuclear cells, obtained before stem cell transplant. The receptors stem from a man in his sixties with myelodysplastic syndrome. Some clones in this sample may be carry-over from other donors' samples.

This chain connects TRBV2 to TRBJ1-5, with D hard to call. Germline loops: CDR1 SNHLY, CDR2 FYNNEI. CDR3 size: 13 residues. Trimming cost V 8 bases and J 2 bases, with 10 bases left between them. The DNA for the CDR3 is TGTGCCAGCTGCCCGGCCGGCAATCAGCCCCAGCATTTT. This encodes CASCPAGNQPQHF.

V is TRBV10-3 and J is TRBJ2-1, with 7 bases lining up with TRBD1. This CDR3 contains 15 residues. The V gene end was trimmed by 0 bases and the J gene end by 11 bases; junction bases not matched to a gene: 10. Germline lookup yields CDR1 ENHRY and CDR2 SYGVKD. This chain's CDR3 is CAISESQIQGTKQFF. The CDR3 bases are TGTGCCATCAGTGAGTCCCAAATACAGGGGACAAAGCAGTTCTTC.

This clone occurred once. V is TRBV2 and J is TRBJ2-1; unclear D gene. The length of the CDR3 is 14 residues. Trimming cost V 4 bases and J 5 bases, with 12 bases left between them. Germline assignment: CDR1 SNHLY and CDR2 FYNNEI. CDR3 DNA: TGTGCCAGCAGTGGGGGTCTCCGGGACAATGAGCAGTTCTTC. Translated: CASSGGLRDNEQFF. The entire variable domain, with the rest obtained from reference TRBV2 and TRBJ2-1, is as follows: EPEVTQTPSHQVTQMGQEVILRCVPISNHLYFYWYRQILGQKVEFLVSFYNNEISEKSEIFDDQFSVERPDGSNFTLKIRSTKLEDSAMYFCASSGGLRDNEQFFGPGTRLTVL.

The chain couples TRBV28 to TRBJ2-7; D remains ambiguous. V shed 5 bases and J shed 7 bases, with 6 bases lying between them. The CDR3 extends over 10 amino acids. Germline CDR1 MDHEN, CDR2 SYDVKM. CDR3 sequence (DNA): TGTGCCAGCAGTAAATTGGAGCAGTACTTC. Its translation is CASSKLEQYF. The full variable domain, its missing parts supplied by reference TRBV28 and TRBJ2-7, is DVKVTQSSRYLVKRTGEKVFLECVQDMDHENMFWYRQDPGLGLRLIYFSYDVKMKEKGDIPEGYSVSREKKERFSLILESASTNQTSMYLCASSKLEQYFGPGTRLTVT.

The chain is built from TRBV5-1 and TRBJ2-7, with 12 nucleotides matching TRBD2. J was trimmed by 4 bases and V by 4 bases; bases with no gene match: 15. The CDR3 spans 18 residues. Germline lookup yields CDR1 SGHRS and CDR2 YFSETQ. CDR3 amino acids: CASSPNGLAGTPRYEQYF. The CDR3, as DNA: TGCGCCAGCAGCCCAAACGGACTAGCGGGAACCCCTCGGTACGAGCAGTACTTC.

V gene TRBV5-1 combines with J gene TRBJ1-2; 8 bases agree with TRBD1. CDR3 length: 14 residues. From germline, CDR1 is SGHRS and CDR2 YFSETQ. Unmatched junction bases numbered 4, after V lost 4 bases and J lost 2 bases. The CDR3 DNA reads TGCGCCAGCAGCGCGACAGGGGAAAACTATGGCTACACCTTC. Protein: CASSATGENYGYTF.

The chain is built from TRBV4-3 and TRBJ1-1, with D hard to call. V was pared by 0 bases and J by 10 bases, with 12 bases between. The CDR3 loop spans 13 amino acids. Germline lookup yields CDR1 LGHNA and CDR2 YSLEER. As DNA, the CDR3 is TGCGCCAGCAGCCAAGATCGGATAGGGTTAGCTTTCTTT. Translating it yields CASSQDRIGLAFF.

The chain links TRBV30 to TRBJ2-1; D gene ambiguous. Germline V CDR1 and CDR2: GTSNPN, SVGIG (reference sequence). This CDR3 comprises 12 residues. The V gene lost 2 bases and the J gene lost 3 bases, with 5 bases spanning the gap. The CDR3, as DNA: TGTGCCTGGAGTATGGGCTACAATGAGCAGTTCTTC. Translated, it gives CAWSMGYNEQFF.

The chain couples TRBV10-3 to TRBJ2-5; D call uncertain. The CDR3 sequence is 13 residues long. Germline CDR1 ENHRY, CDR2 SYGVKD. V was cut by 6 bases and J by 8 bases, with 16 bases left in between. CDR3 in amino acids: CAIRVAPFVTQYF. The DNA of the CDR3 is TGTGCCATCAGGGTAGCACCTTTTGTTACCCAGTACTTC.

This rearrangement joins TRBV5-6 to TRBJ2-5; the match to TRBD1 covers 8 bases. The V gene's germline CDR1 is SGHDT and CDR2 YYEEEE. The CDR3 has 15 amino acids. V lost 4 bases, J lost 1 base, and 6 bases stayed unmatched. CDR3 sequence (DNA): TGTGCCAGCAGCCCTGGACAGGGTCGCCAAGAGACCCAGTACTTC. This translates into CASSPGQGRQETQYF.

This clone was seen a few times. This sequence joins TRBV7-9 and TRBJ1-2; the match to TRBD1 covers 7 bases. CDR1 SEHNR and CDR2 FQNEAQ come from the germline V gene (reference sequence). The CDR3 loop spans 14 amino acids. Trimming took 1 base from V and 4 from J; bases not matched to a gene: 3. CDR3 DNA: TGTGCCAGCAGCTTAGGGACAGGTGCCTATGGCTACACCTTC. Amino acids: CASSLGTGAYGYTF.

The CDR3 DNA sequence: TGCGCCAGCAGCCAAGAAGGGACAGGGGGGAACAATCAGCCCCAGCATTTT. Its translation: CASSQEGTGGNNQPQHF. The chain links TRBV4-1 to TRBJ1-5; 11 bases fit TRBD1. The CDR3 covers 17 residues. The germline CDR1 and CDR2 sequences are MGHRA and YSYEKL. V was clipped by 0 bases and J by 3 bases; unmatched bases: 4.

V gene TRBV6-5 combines with J gene TRBJ1-3; D possibly corresponds to TRBD1 (6 bases). The CDR3 runs to 16 residues. Trimming left V 0 bases short and J 0 bases short, with 9 bases between. Germline loops: CDR1 MNHEY, CDR2 SVGAGI. The CDR3 DNA sequence: TGTGCCAGCAGTTACTCGAGGGGGGGCTCTGGAAACACCATATATTTT. It specifies CASSYSRGGSGNTIYF.

This rearrangement joins TRBV11-2 to TRBJ1-6; no firm D call. The CDR3 has 14 residues. V lost 5 bases and J 6 bases, leaving 11 bases between the germline ends. CDR1 and CDR2 (germline): SGHAT, FQNNGV. CDR3 DNA: TGTGCCAGCAGCACCGATCAGTCTAATTCACCCCTCCACTTT. This encodes CASSTDQSNSPLHF.

V gene TRBV30 combines with J gene TRBJ1-2, with D unclear. Germline-derived CDR1 and CDR2 are GTSNPN and SVGIG (reference sequence). Trimming removed 3 bases at V and 4 bases at J, with 12 bases between. The CDR3 extends over 13 amino acids. The CDR3 reads CAWSPGDLYGYTF. The CDR3 coding sequence is TGTGCCTGGAGCCCGGGAGACCTCTATGGCTACACCTTC.

About this clone: In the same sample, other DNA sequences code for this CDR3. The chain links TRBV7-2 to TRBJ1-6, with 11 bases identical to TRBD1. The length of the CDR3 is 15 residues. Per germline, CDR1 SGHTA and CDR2 FQGNSA. V was clipped by 5 bases and J by 7 bases; unmatched bases: 4. The CDR3 bases are TGTGCCAGCAGCCTCGGGGACAGGGGGAATTCACCCCTCCACTTT. Translated: CASSLGDRGNSPLHF.

J is TRBJ2-5 and V is TRBV6-6; TRBD2 matches at 9 bases. The CDR3 has 14 amino acids. Per the germline V gene, CDR1 is MNHNY and CDR2 is SVGAGI (reference sequence). The CDR3 DNA sequence: TGTGCAGCGGGGGGAGTGGGAGTCCAAGAGACCCAGTACTTC. This translates into CAAGGVGVQETQYF.

This clone is classed as medium-sized. The chain uses TRBV4-1 and TRBJ2-7; D may be TRBD1 (5 bases). The CDR3 covers 15 residues. V dropped 2 bases and J dropped 3 bases, with 14 bases sitting between them. Germline V gives CDR1 MGHRA, CDR2 YSYEKL. The CDR3 loop is CASSQSLTASYEQYF. Written as DNA, the CDR3 is TGCGCCAGCAGCCAATCATTGACAGCGAGCTACGAGCAGTACTTC.

The V call is TRBV7-6, the J call TRBJ1-2; D is possibly TRBD1 (5 bases). The germline V gene has CDR1 SGHVS and CDR2 FNYEAQ. V was clipped by 2 bases and J by 6 bases, with 16 bases between them. This CDR3 contains 15 residues. The chain's CDR3 is CASSLISQGLNGYTF. The CDR3 DNA is TGTGCCAGCAGCTTAATCTCCCAGGGCTTAAATGGCTACACCTTC.

This clone is a singleton in its sample. The chain couples TRBV10-3 to TRBJ1-5; no clear D gene. CDR1 and CDR2 from the germline V gene are ENHRY and SYGVKD. This CDR3 region has 13 residues. Trimming pared 0 bases from V and 5 bases from J, leaving 5 bases between. Here the CDR3 reads CAISESPDQPQHF. The CDR3 DNA follows: TGTGCCATCAGTGAGTCGCCGGATCAGCCCCAGCATTTT.

The genes are TRBV5-6 and TRBJ2-7; no definite D call. This CDR3 has 13 residues. Trimming took off 7 bases at V and 0 bases at J, with 11 bases between the two ends. Germline V gives CDR1 SGHDT, CDR2 YYEEEE. The CDR3 is CASAHTTSYEQYF. The CDR3, as DNA: TGTGCCAGCGCGCATACAACCTCCTACGAGCAGTACTTC.

The rearrangement uses TRBV4-1 and TRBJ2-1; possibly TRBD1 for D (5 bases). Germline CDR1 is MGHRA and CDR2 is YSYEKL. This CDR3 has 17 amino acids. V dropped 0 bases and J dropped 6 bases, with 18 bases sitting between them. The CDR3 here is CASSQDTGRVEVNEQFF. CDR3 DNA: TGCGCCAGCAGCCAAGATACAGGCAGGGTCGAAGTCAATGAGCAGTTCTTC.

The chain joins TRBV4-2 to TRBJ1-2; 8 bases agree with TRBD1. The CDR3 has 16 amino acids. V trimming: 1 base; J trimming: 3 bases; junction bases outside the gene matches: 7. CDR1 is LGHNA and CDR2 is YNFKEQ in the germline V gene. CDR3 coding DNA: TGTGCCAGCAGCCAAGTGTTCGACAGGGGCGACTATGGCTACACCTTC. Protein: CASSQVFDRGDYGYTF.

The CDR3 DNA reads as TGCGCCAGCAGCCAAGATAACCCTCCCTACGAGCAGTACTTC. Translating gives CASSQDNPPYEQYF. The chain combines TRBV4-1 with TRBJ2-7; D is unresolved. The CDR3 loop spans 14 amino acids. Trimming took 0 bases from V and 2 from J, leaving 8 bases between them. Germline-derived CDR1 and CDR2 are MGHRA and YSYEKL.

This clone showed up just a few times. The chain combines TRBV5-4 with TRBJ1-2; TRBD1 agrees at 8 bases. This CDR3 spans 14 amino acids. The germline V gene has CDR1 SGHNT and CDR2 YYREEE (reference sequence). The J segment lost 7 bases and the V segment lost 4 bases, leaving 9 bases of the junction unmatched. CDR3 loop: CASSRRTGTSGYTF. CDR3 coding DNA: TGTGCCAGCAGCCGAAGGACAGGGACAAGTGGCTACACCTTC.

This sequence joins TRBV6-5 and TRBJ1-6; possible D gene TRBD1, 5 bases. V lost 8 bases to trimming and J lost 7 bases, with 15 bases between them. Looked up from germline, CDR1 is MNHEY and CDR2 is SVGAGI. CDR3 length: 14 amino acids. The CDR3 DNA sequence: TGTGCCAGCGGCGGGGCCTCCTCAAATTCACCCCTCCACTTT. This encodes CASGGASSNSPLHF.

The CDR3 sequence: CARRYETGLGPYEQYF. CDR3 DNA sequence: TGTGCCAGAAGATACGAGACAGGGTTGGGCCCCTACGAGCAGTACTTC. This rearrangement joins TRBV5-3 to TRBJ2-7; 7 nucleotides align to TRBD1. TRBV5-3 is reported as an ORF; its role is uncertain. CDR3 length: 16 amino acids. V shed 5 bases, J shed 2 bases, and the junction held 13 bases outside the gene matches.

This chain uses TRBV5-6 with TRBJ2-7; either TRBD1 or TRBD2 may fit D (6 bases each). The V gene's germline CDR1 is SGHDT and CDR2 YYEEEE. The CDR3 has 15 amino acids. Trimming removed 4 bases at V and 2 bases at J, with 16 bases between. CDR3 DNA sequence: TGTGCCAGCAGCCTCGGAGGGGGTCTGCCCTACGAGCAGTACTTC. This codes for CASSLGGGLPYEQYF.

This clone has a handful of counts. The chain recombines TRBV15 with TRBJ2-1, with 12 nucleotides matching TRBD2. Unmatched junction bases numbered 7, after V lost 3 bases and J lost 7 bases. The CDR3 runs 16 residues. Looked up from germline, CDR1 is LNHNV and CDR2 is YYDKDF (reference sequence). The CDR3 coding sequence is TGTGCCACCAGCAGGATGAGACTAGCGGGGGAGAATGAGCAGTTCTTC. This encodes CATSRMRLAGENEQFF.

This clone was found once. The chain is built from TRBV7-9 and TRBJ1-6; D is possibly TRBD1 (5 bases). The V end was cut by 5 bases, the J end by 0 bases, with 11 bases between. CDR3 length: 16 amino acids. CDR1 and CDR2 from the germline V gene are SEHNR and FQNEAQ (reference sequence). CDR3 sequence reads: CASSPQASSYNSPLHF. CDR3 nucleotide sequence: TGTGCCAGCAGCCCACAGGCCAGCTCCTATAATTCACCCCTCCACTTT. The full variable domain, rest sourced from reference TRBV7-9 and TRBJ1-6, is DTGVSQNPRHKITKRGQNVTFRCDPISEHNRLYWYRQTLGQGPEFLTYFQNEAQLEKSRLLSDRFSAERPKGSFSTLEIQRTEQGDSAMYLCASSPQASSYNSPLHFGNGTRLTVT.